What follows are 16 T cell receptor beta chains derived from one specimen sequenced in a study of T cell responses to AZD1222 COVID-19 vaccine. TCRdb's table, derived via immunoSEQ multiplex PCR, lists solely in-frame clones and lacks some. The sample records 120,000 to 150,000 clones, approximately 93% being singletons. The sample consisted of peripheral blood, taken on day 0 of MenACWY control vaccination. The source of these receptors is an adult in good health.

The chain links TRBV7-8 to TRBJ1-2; D unclear. CDR3 length: 14 residues. The germline V gene encodes CDR1 SGHVS and CDR2 FQNEAQ. Trimming removed 2 bases from V and 2 bases from J, with 9 bases in between. The CDR3 nucleotides read TGTGCCAGCAGCTTATCCGGCACCAACTATGGCTACACCTTC. This codes for CASSLSGTNYGYTF.

The chain uses TRBV9 and TRBJ2-6; D gene ambiguous. This CDR3 has 15 amino acids. V lost 3 bases and J 0 bases, leaving 7 bases between the germline ends. Germline V gene lookup returns CDR1 SGDLS and CDR2 YYNGEE. Here the CDR3 DNA reads TGTGCCAGCAGCGGGCGGAGCTCTGGGGCCAACGTCCTGACTTTC. It yields the protein CASSGRSSGANVLTF.

This rearrangement joins TRBV9 to TRBJ2-2; 9 nucleotides align to TRBD2. The V gene end was trimmed by 0 bases and the J gene end by 7 bases; junction bases not matched to a gene: 7. CDR1 SGDLS and CDR2 YYNGEE come from the germline V gene. The CDR3 runs 16 residues. CDR3 region: CASSVGVAGDIGELFF. DNA for the CDR3: TGTGCCAGCAGCGTAGGGGTAGCGGGAGATATCGGGGAGCTGTTTTTT.

This chain joins TRBV7-9 and TRBJ1-2; D is ambiguous. This CDR3 has 14 residues. The V end lost 1 base, the J end lost 3 bases, and 9 bases lay between the germline ends. Germline V CDR1 and CDR2: SEHNR, FQNEAQ (reference sequence). The CDR3 region has the DNA TGTGCCAGCAGCTTAGACCCAAGGGACTATGGCTACACCTTC. Translated: CASSLDPRDYGYTF.

This chain links TRBV12-3 or TRBV12-4 with TRBJ1-5, with a weak D call TRBD1 (6 bases). The CDR3 is 13 amino acids. The ends were cut back, 2 bases at V and 9 bases at J, with 11 bases in the middle. The DNA of the CDR3 is TGTGCCAGCAGTTTATCAGGGGTACGGCCCCAGCATTTT. Amino acids: CASSLSGVRPQHF.

V and J are TRBV28 and TRBJ1-5; D remains ambiguous. This CDR3 has 15 residues. Trimming took 5 bases from V and 3 from J, leaving 14 bases between them. Germline CDR1 is MDHEN and CDR2 is SYDVKM. The CDR3 region has the DNA TGTGCCAGCAGTCCCGGACGAAGGCTCAATCAGCCCCAGCATTTT. It codes for CASSPGRRLNQPQHF.

The chain joins TRBV30 to TRBJ2-7; weak D call: TRBD1 (7 bases). V gave up 2 bases and J gave up 0 bases, with 11 bases separating them. Germline CDR1 and CDR2: GTSNPN and SVGIG (reference sequence). This CDR3 has 14 residues. The CDR3 region has the DNA TGTGCCTGGAGTCCAGGGGGGCTCTCCTACGAGCAGTACTTC. The encoded protein is CAWSPGGLSYEQYF.

This rearrangement joins TRBV19 to TRBJ2-2; TRBD1 agrees at 7 bases. CDR3 size: 14 residues. V lost 0 bases, J lost 5 bases, and 0 bases stayed unmatched. CDR1 LNHDA and CDR2 SQIVND come from the germline V gene (reference sequence). CDR3: CASSIDRGTGELFF. DNA for the CDR3: TGTGCCAGTAGTATAGACAGGGGGACCGGGGAGCTGTTTTTT.

The chain is built from TRBV6-5 and TRBJ1-1; D remains unclear. Trimming left V 5 bases short and J 3 bases short, with 13 bases between. Germline CDR1 reads MNHEY; CDR2 reads SVGAGI. CDR3 length: 14 amino acids. Written as DNA, the CDR3 is TGTGCCAGCAGTATCGTCCCCGGGCACACTGAAGCTTTCTTT. As protein: CASSIVPGHTEAFF.

This clone has just one count. The chain links TRBV4-1 to TRBJ1-2; 8 bases are a match to TRBD1. The CDR3 totals 16 residues. Germline V CDR1 and CDR2: MGHRA, YSYEKL. V lost 5 bases to trimming and J lost 0 bases; unmatched junction nucleotides: 8. In nucleotides, the CDR3 is TGCGCCAGCAGCAGAACTCCGGGACAGGCTAACTATGGCTACACCTTC. It specifies CASSRTPGQANYGYTF.

V and J are TRBV30 and TRBJ1-1, with D possibly TRBD1 on 5 matching bases. V was shortened by 7 bases and J by 5 bases, with 11 bases between the two germline ends. Germline CDR1 reads GTSNPN; CDR2 reads SVGIG (reference sequence). This CDR3 region has 11 residues. Here the CDR3 reads CASQRGTEAFF. CDR3 bases: TGTGCCTCCCAACGGGGGACTGAAGCTTTCTTT.

V gene TRBV5-6 combines with J gene TRBJ2-6; 9 bases align to TRBD1. This CDR3 is built from 17 residues. The germline CDR1 and CDR2 sequences are SGHDT and YYEEEE. After removal of 0 bases from V and 1 base from J, the junction contained 2 bases not matched to a gene. CDR3 residues: CASSLVDRGSGANVLTF. The CDR3 nucleotides are TGTGCCAGCAGCTTGGTAGACAGGGGGTCTGGGGCCAACGTCCTGACTTTC. The full variable domain, its missing parts supplied by reference TRBV5-6 and TRBJ2-6, is DAGVTQSPTHLIKTRGQQVTLRCSPKSGHDTVSWYQQALGQGPQFIFQYYEEEERQRGNFPDRFSGHQFPNYSSELNVNALLLGDSALYLCASSLVDRGSGANVLTFGAGSRLTVL.

The chain employs TRBV7-9 and TRBJ1-1, with TRBD1 matching 10 bases. CDR3 length equals 16 residues. Germline CDR1 and CDR2: SEHNR and FQNEAQ (reference sequence). The V and J ends lost 5 bases and 3 bases, in that order; junction bases with no gene match: 9. The CDR3 spells CASSTQIGTGDTEAFF. CDR3 nucleotides: TGTGCCAGCAGCACCCAAATAGGGACAGGGGACACTGAAGCTTTCTTT.

The chain employs TRBV29-1 and TRBJ1-1; a weak D match, TRBD1 (6 bases). Germline CDR1 SQVTM, CDR2 ANQGSEA. V gave up 7 bases and J gave up 0 bases, with 12 bases separating them. This CDR3 has 13 amino acids. The CDR3 is CSGGGRLNTEAFF. In DNA, the CDR3 is TGCAGCGGGGGGGGCAGGCTGAACACTGAAGCTTTCTTT.

This sequence joins TRBV28 and TRBJ1-1; D may be TRBD1 (6 bases). V lost 7 bases to trimming and J lost 2 bases, with 23 bases between them. The CDR3 is 17 residues long. CDR1 and CDR2 from the germline V gene are MDHEN and SYDVKM. The CDR3 here is CASTLPGAKFVNTEAFF. DNA of the CDR3: TGTGCCAGCACCCTCCCAGGGGCGAAGTTCGTAAACACTGAAGCTTTCTTT.

The chain links TRBV6-5 to TRBJ2-1; no firm D call. Germline assignment: CDR1 MNHEY and CDR2 SVGAGI. This CDR3 comprises 11 residues. The ends were cut back, 5 bases at V and 9 bases at J, with 8 bases in the middle. CDR3 in amino acids: CASSPSVEQFF. In DNA form, the CDR3 reads TGTGCCAGCAGTCCGTCTGTTGAGCAGTTCTTC.